The sequence of this TCR beta chain was determined in a study of identifying expanded T cells in peripheral blood. The study's findings and limits: Across healthy donors, higher total template counts meant significantly greater roughly 2-week count variance.

This clone was recorded only once. Its antigen is unknown. Trimming took 6 bases from V and 2 from J, leaving 13 bases between them. The CDR3 runs to 14 residues. Per the germline V gene, CDR1 is MNHEY and CDR2 is SVGAGI. The table came from immunoSEQ multiplex PCR; TCRdb's copy has only in-frame clones and leaves some out. The sample lists roughly 96,000 clones; roughly 86% were seen once. V and J are TRBV6-5 and TRBJ2-5; TRBD2 is a possible D gene (6 bases). The TCR sequence derives from a person aged 18-69 years in good health. The sample was blood. The CDR3 region has the DNA TGTGCCAGCAGACGGGAGAAGCGGCAAGAGACCCAGTACTTC. Translating gives CASRREKRQETQYF.